Below are 27 T cell receptor beta chains sequenced from a single sample in a study of post-analysis software for immune sequencing data. The study's findings and limits: A few TRBV segments (TRBV5-6, TRBV5-1 and TRBV20-1 among them) occurred more frequently in patients than in controls.

These receptors have no known antigen. Unique molecular identifiers were built into the TCR beta cDNA libraries. TCRdb processed the PCR reads anew with MiXCR; each CDR3 protein has one entry. The sample shows 500,000 to 600,000 distinct CDR3 sequences, 44% of them seen only once. Material: blood. The source of these receptors is a girl aged 5-17 years with multiple sclerosis.

This clonotype came up a few times. V usage is TRBV10-3 and J usage is TRBJ2-3; D is uncertain. V was cut by 6 bases and J by 0 bases, with 10 bases left in between. Per germline, CDR1 ENHRY and CDR2 SYGVKD. This CDR3 spans 14 amino acids. The CDR3 protein is CAISTSSSTDTQYF. DNA for the CDR3: TGTGCCATCAGCACCTCTTCCAGCACAGATACGCAGTATTTT.

The chain links TRBV7-2 to TRBJ2-5; weak D call: TRBD2 (6 bases). Looked up from germline, CDR1 is SGHTA and CDR2 is FQGNSA. Trimming removed 5 bases from V and 2 bases from J, with 12 bases in between. The CDR3 loop spans 14 amino acids. Written as DNA, the CDR3 is TGTGCCAGCAGCCCGACTAGAACACAAGAGACCCAGTACTTC. Translation: CASSPTRTQETQYF.

The chain links TRBV12-3 or TRBV12-4 to TRBJ1-2; D is ambiguous. V was trimmed by 1 base and J by 2 bases, leaving 5 bases between them. The CDR3 sequence is 13 residues long. The CDR3 nucleotides are TGTGCCAGCAGTTTAGTTCCAAACTATGGCTACACCTTC. The encoded protein is CASSLVPNYGYTF.

The V gene is TRBV5-6, the J gene TRBJ1-1; unclear D gene. Trimming left V 4 bases short and J 9 bases short, with 16 bases between. This CDR3 spans 13 amino acids. CDR1 is SGHDT, CDR2 YYEEEE, per germline. CDR3 in amino acids: CASSLGLNDQAFF. CDR3 nucleotide sequence: TGTGCCAGCAGCCTCGGTCTGAACGATCAAGCTTTCTTT. Complete variable domain (other parts from reference TRBV5-6 and TRBJ1-1): DAGVTQSPTHLIKTRGQQVTLRCSPKSGHDTVSWYQQALGQGPQFIFQYYEEEERQRGNFPDRFSGHQFPNYSSELNVNALLLGDSALYLCASSLGLNDQAFFGQGTRLTVV.

V gene TRBV12-3 or TRBV12-4 combines with J gene TRBJ1-5; TRBD1 aligns across 7 bases. The junction had 5 bases not matched to a gene; V was cut back by 7 bases and J by 2 bases. The CDR3 contains 14 residues. The CDR3 spells CASNPGQRNQPQHF. CDR3 nucleotides: TGTGCCAGCAACCCGGGACAGCGCAATCAGCCCCAGCATTTT.

The chain is built from TRBV12-3 or TRBV12-4 and TRBJ2-3, with D tentatively TRBD1 or TRBD2 (5 bases each). This CDR3 comprises 15 residues. The V and J ends lost 3 bases and 11 bases respectively, with 21 bases between them. The CDR3 region is CASSFSVGGADVQYF. The CDR3 nucleotides are TGTGCCAGCAGTTTTTCCGTTGGGGGAGCAGATGTGCAGTATTTT.

The rearrangement joins TRBV6-4 to TRBJ2-6; D unresolved. Germline V gives CDR1 MRHNA, CDR2 SNTAGT. The CDR3 is made up of 15 amino acids. Trimming cost V 4 bases and J 0 bases, with 7 bases left between them. In DNA, the CDR3 is TGTGCCAGCAGTGCTTGGAGCTCTGGGGCCAACGTCCTGACTTTC. Translating gives CASSAWSSGANVLTF.

V is TRBV20-1 and J is TRBJ2-7, with 9 bases aligning to TRBD2. CDR1 is DFQATT, CDR2 SNEGSKA, per germline (reference sequence). This CDR3 comprises 15 residues. After removal of 8 bases from V and 1 base from J, the junction contained 12 bases not matched to a gene. The CDR3 reads CSTYGTSKTSYEQYF. The DNA of the CDR3 is TGCAGTACCTACGGGACTAGCAAAACATCCTACGAGCAGTACTTC.

The CDR3 bases are TGCAGCGTAATCCGGACCAACTCCTACAATGAGCAGTTCTTC. Its protein product is CSVIRTNSYNEQFF. The chain has TRBV29-1 and TRBJ2-1, with D unclear. The CDR3 extends over 14 amino acids. Germline CDR1 is SQVTM and CDR2 is ANQGSEA. The V and J ends lost 6 bases and 0 bases respectively, with 12 bases between them.

CDR3 residues: CASRIGSWGNEQFF. The CDR3 DNA reads as TGTGCCAGCAGAATCGGTTCGTGGGGCAATGAGCAGTTCTTC. This sequence joins TRBV7-2 and TRBJ2-1, with D hard to call. The germline V gene has CDR1 SGHTA and CDR2 FQGNSA. Trimming removed 6 bases at V and 6 bases at J, with 15 bases between. The CDR3 totals 14 residues.

The chain links TRBV10-3 to TRBJ2-1; the D gene is possibly TRBD1 (8 bases). This CDR3 comprises 16 residues. CDR1 ENHRY and CDR2 SYGVKD come from the germline V gene. Between the trimmed V and J ends, which lost 4 bases and 10 bases, there was a span of 23 bases. The CDR3 DNA reads TGTGCCATCAGTGCCCAGCGGGACAGGTTACCGCGGGAGCAGTTCTTC. Amino acid sequence: CAISAQRDRLPREQFF.

This clonotype was observed a handful of times. The rearrangement links TRBV18 to TRBJ2-5; possibly TRBD1 for D (6 bases). The CDR3 contains 16 residues. Germline CDR1 reads KGHSH; CDR2 reads LQKENI. Trimming pared 1 base from V and 1 base from J, leaving 13 bases between. The CDR3 DNA sequence: TGTGCCAGCTCACCACGTGGCAGGGGCTCCCAAGAGACCCAGTACTTC. Protein product: CASSPRGRGSQETQYF.

The genes are TRBV30 and TRBJ2-5; 8 nucleotides match TRBD1. Near its end, the DNA agrees better with TRBJ2-7, so the J call may be wrong. CDR1 is GTSNPN, CDR2 SVGIG, per germline (reference sequence). This CDR3 is 13 amino acids long. DNA of the CDR3: TGTGCCTGGAATGACAGGGGTATCGGCGAGCAGTACTTC. Translating it yields CAWNDRGIGEQYF.

V and J are TRBV11-2 and TRBJ2-7; D perhaps matches TRBD1 (6 bases). V gave up 5 bases and J gave up 6 bases, with 14 bases separating them. The germline V gene encodes CDR1 SGHAT and CDR2 FQNNGV. The length of the CDR3 is 13 residues. This CDR3 reads CASSATGYSEQYF. The CDR3 nucleotides read TGTGCCAGCAGCGCCACAGGGTACAGCGAGCAGTACTTC. The full variable domain, completed using reference TRBV11-2 and TRBJ2-7, is EAGVAQSPRYKIIEKRQSVAFWCNPISGHATLYWYQQILGQGPKLLIQFQNNGVVDDSQLPKDRFSAERLKGVDSTLKIQPAKLEDSAVYLCASSATGYSEQYFGPGTRLTVT.

This clonotype turned up a few times. The CDR3 protein is CASSFRPNTEAFF. CDR3 DNA: TGTGCCAGCAGTTTTCGACCAAACACTGAAGCTTTCTTT. This chain uses TRBV12-3 or TRBV12-4 with TRBJ1-1; D is uncertain. The V and J ends lost 3 bases and 2 bases respectively, with 7 bases between them. CDR3 size: 13 residues.

V is TRBV24-1 and J is TRBJ1-1; a weak D match, TRBD1 (5 bases). Germline-derived CDR1 and CDR2 are KGHDR and SFDVKD. The CDR3 length is 18 residues. The V end was cut by 2 bases, the J end by 1 base, with 19 bases between. CDR3 amino acids: CATSDSPDVPGANTEAFF. In DNA form, the CDR3 reads TGTGCCACCAGTGATTCCCCGGACGTCCCCGGGGCGAACACTGAAGCTTTCTTT.

This chain links TRBV11-2 with TRBJ2-3; 9 positions agree with TRBD1. CDR3 size: 15 residues. CDR1 is SGHAT, CDR2 FQNNGV, per germline. V trimming: 8 bases; J trimming: 2 bases; junction bases outside the gene matches: 8. The CDR3 DNA is TGTGCCAGCGGATCGACAGGGGGGGTCACAGATACGCAGTATTTT. Its protein product is CASGSTGGVTDTQYF.

The chain carries TRBV6-1 and TRBJ2-1; 9 nucleotides align to TRBD2. V dropped 5 bases and J dropped 5; count of bases not matched to a gene: 4. Germline lookup yields CDR1 MNHNS and CDR2 SASEGT. The CDR3 is 14 residues long. CDR3 in DNA: TGTGCCAGCAGTCGACTAGCGGACCACAATGAGCAGTTCTTC. It yields the protein CASSRLADHNEQFF.

A few counts support this clonotype. The chain joins TRBV10-3 to TRBJ2-4; D not resolved. V was cut by 0 bases and J by 0 bases, with 18 bases left in between. The V gene's germline CDR1 is ENHRY and CDR2 SYGVKD. The CDR3 runs to 19 residues. CDR3 in DNA: TGTGCCATCAGTGAGTCGAAGGGCACAGAAGCTTTAGCCAAAAACATTCAGTACTTC. Protein sequence: CAISESKGTEALAKNIQYF.

The J gene is TRBJ2-1, the V gene TRBV10-3; TRBD2 matches at 9 bases. With 6 bases clipped from V and 8 bases from J, the junction kept 14 bases outside the gene matches. Germline assignment: CDR1 ENHRY and CDR2 SYGVKD. The CDR3 has 16 residues. The CDR3 DNA sequence: TGTGCCATCAGCTCCAGTACACGGCGGGAGGGCGATGAGCAGTTCTTC. This encodes CAISSSTRREGDEQFF.

The chain has TRBV20-1 and TRBJ2-1; a possible D gene is TRBD2 (5 bases). Germline V gene data show CDR1 as DFQATT and CDR2 as SNEGSKA (reference sequence). This CDR3 has 15 amino acids. V lost 3 bases, J lost 5 bases, and 17 bases lay in between. CDR3 loop: CSASHPGKINNEQFF. The CDR3 DNA is TGCAGTGCTAGCCATCCGGGGAAAATTAACAATGAGCAGTTCTTC.

This clonotype has more than one count but fewer than ten. The chain employs TRBV6-5 and TRBJ2-5, with TRBD1 matching over 11 bases. Germline trimming cut 5 bases from V and 0 bases from J; bases unmatched to any gene: 5. The CDR3 extends over 16 amino acids. Germline V gene lookup returns CDR1 MNHEY and CDR2 SVGAGI. CDR3 DNA sequence: TGTGCCAGCAGTACCCGGGACAGGGGGTACCAAGAGACCCAGTACTTC. As protein: CASSTRDRGYQETQYF.

The chain joins TRBV7-9 to TRBJ2-5; a possible D gene is TRBD2 (5 bases). CDR1 is SEHNR, CDR2 FQNEAQ, per germline (reference sequence). The CDR3 sequence is 16 residues long. Trimming took 4 bases from V and 2 from J, leaving 17 bases between them. CDR3 amino acids: CASSSPERASQETQYF. DNA for the CDR3: TGTGCCAGCAGCTCCCCAGAGAGGGCTTCACAAGAGACCCAGTACTTC.

This clonotype was seen a handful of times. The rearrangement uses TRBV29-1 and TRBJ2-3, with D perhaps TRBD1 (6 bases). The CDR3 length is 14 residues. Germline-derived CDR1 and CDR2 are SQVTM and ANQGSEA. Trimming pared 4 bases from V and 10 bases from J, leaving 21 bases between. CDR3 in amino acids: CSVGGAATSGAQYF. CDR3 sequence (DNA): TGCAGCGTTGGAGGGGCGGCGACCTCAGGGGCGCAGTATTTT.

J is TRBJ1-5 and V is TRBV12-3 or TRBV12-4, with TRBD1 identical over 10 bases. V trimming: 6 bases; J trimming: 3 bases; junction bases outside the gene matches: 5. The CDR3 contains 15 residues. CDR3 sequence (DNA): TGTGCCAGCAGAGAAGGACAGGGGGACAATCAGCCCCAGCATTTT. Translation: CASREGQGDNQPQHF.

This sequence joins TRBV4-2 and TRBJ2-1; 9 positions agree with TRBD1. Germline CDR1 LGHNA, CDR2 YNFKEQ. The CDR3 sequence is 15 residues long. V shed 4 bases and J 7 bases; nucleotides not matched to a gene: 8. The CDR3 DNA is TGTGCCAGCAGCCCGGGACAGGGTGGCCCAAATGAGCAGTTCTTC. Its translation is CASSPGQGGPNEQFF.

This clonotype was seen a few times. V and J are TRBV6-6 and TRBJ2-1; 10 bases match TRBD2. The V segment lost 7 bases and the J segment 8 bases; nucleotides outside the gene matches: 5. There are 13 residues in the CDR3. The V gene's germline CDR1 is MNHNY and CDR2 SVGAGI (reference sequence). The CDR3 DNA reads TGTGCCAGCACTAGCGGGAGTATCTATGAGCAGTTCTTC. It codes for CASTSGSIYEQFF.